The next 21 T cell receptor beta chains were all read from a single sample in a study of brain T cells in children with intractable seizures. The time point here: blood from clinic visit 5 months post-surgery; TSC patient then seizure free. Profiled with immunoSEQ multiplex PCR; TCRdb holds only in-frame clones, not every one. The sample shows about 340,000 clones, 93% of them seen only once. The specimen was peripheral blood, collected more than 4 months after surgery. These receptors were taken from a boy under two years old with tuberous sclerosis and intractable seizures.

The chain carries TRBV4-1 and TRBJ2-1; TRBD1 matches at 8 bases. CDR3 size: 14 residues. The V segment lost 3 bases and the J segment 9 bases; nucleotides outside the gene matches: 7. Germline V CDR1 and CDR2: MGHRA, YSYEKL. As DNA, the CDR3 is TGCGCCAGCAGCCATCCTCCCAGGGGGCCTGAGCAGTTCTTC. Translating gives CASSHPPRGPEQFF.

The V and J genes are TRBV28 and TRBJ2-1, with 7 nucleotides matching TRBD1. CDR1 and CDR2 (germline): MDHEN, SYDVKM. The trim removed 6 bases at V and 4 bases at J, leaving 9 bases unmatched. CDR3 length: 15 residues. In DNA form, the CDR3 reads TGTGCCAGCAGATCGTCCGGGACAGTTTACAATGAGCAGTTCTTC. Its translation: CASRSSGTVYNEQFF.

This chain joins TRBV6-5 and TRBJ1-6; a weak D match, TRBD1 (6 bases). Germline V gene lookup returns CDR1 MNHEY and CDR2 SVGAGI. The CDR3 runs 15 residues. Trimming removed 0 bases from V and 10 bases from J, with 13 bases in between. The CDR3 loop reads CASSYSTQGGSPLHF. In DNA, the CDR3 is TGTGCCAGCAGTTACTCAACACAGGGAGGCTCACCCCTCCACTTT.

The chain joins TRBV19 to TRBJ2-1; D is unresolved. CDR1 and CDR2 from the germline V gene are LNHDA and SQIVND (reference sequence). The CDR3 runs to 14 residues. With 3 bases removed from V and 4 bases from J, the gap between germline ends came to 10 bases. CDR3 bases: TGTGCCAGTAGTATCGGCAGCATTTACAATGAGCAGTTCTTC. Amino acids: CASSIGSIYNEQFF.

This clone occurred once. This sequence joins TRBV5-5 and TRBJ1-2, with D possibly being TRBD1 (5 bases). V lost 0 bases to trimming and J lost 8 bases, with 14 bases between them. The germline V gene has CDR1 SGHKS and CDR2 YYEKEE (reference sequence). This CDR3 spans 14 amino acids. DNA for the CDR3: TGTGCCAGCAGCTTGGCGGGGGGAGGTGAAGGCTACACCTTC. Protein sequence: CASSLAGGGEGYTF.

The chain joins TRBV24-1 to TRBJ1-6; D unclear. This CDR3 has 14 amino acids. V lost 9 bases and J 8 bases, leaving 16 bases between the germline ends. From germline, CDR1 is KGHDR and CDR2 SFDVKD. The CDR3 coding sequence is TGTGCCACCCGTGCGTCCGCCCCGGATTCACCCCTCCACTTT. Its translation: CATRASAPDSPLHF.

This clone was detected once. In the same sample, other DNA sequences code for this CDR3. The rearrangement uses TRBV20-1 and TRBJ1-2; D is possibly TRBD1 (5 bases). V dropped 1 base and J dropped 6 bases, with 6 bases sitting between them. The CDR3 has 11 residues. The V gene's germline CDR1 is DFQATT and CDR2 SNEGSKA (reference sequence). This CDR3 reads CSARGGDGYTF. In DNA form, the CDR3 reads TGCAGTGCTAGAGGAGGGGATGGCTACACCTTC.

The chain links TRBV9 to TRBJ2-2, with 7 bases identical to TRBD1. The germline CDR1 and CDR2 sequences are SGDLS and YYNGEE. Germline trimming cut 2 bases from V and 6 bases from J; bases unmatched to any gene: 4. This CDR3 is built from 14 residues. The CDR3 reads CASSVRGRPGELFF. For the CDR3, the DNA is TGTGCCAGCAGCGTTAGGGGGCGGCCCGGGGAGCTGTTTTTT.

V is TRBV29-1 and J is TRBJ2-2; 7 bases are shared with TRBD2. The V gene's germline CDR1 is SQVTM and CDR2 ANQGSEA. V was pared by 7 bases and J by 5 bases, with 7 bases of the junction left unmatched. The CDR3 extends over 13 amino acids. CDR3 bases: TGCAGCGGGGATGTTAGCGGGACCGGGGAGCTGTTTTTT. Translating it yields CSGDVSGTGELFF.

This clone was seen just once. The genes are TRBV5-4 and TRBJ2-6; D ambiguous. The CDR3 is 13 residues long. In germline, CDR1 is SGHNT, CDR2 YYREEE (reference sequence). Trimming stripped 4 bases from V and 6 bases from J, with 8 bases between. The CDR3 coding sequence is TGTGCCAGCAGCCCCCCCGTGGCCAACGTCCTGACTTTC. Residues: CASSPPVANVLTF.

The CDR3 region is CASSAGQGTRYSSGNTIYF. The DNA for the CDR3 is TGTGCCAGCAGCGCTGGACAGGGAACCCGATACAGCTCTGGAAACACCATATATTTT. The chain links TRBV9 to TRBJ1-3, with TRBD1 matching over 8 bases. This CDR3 is built from 19 residues. After removal of 3 bases from V and 0 bases from J, the junction contained 14 bases not matched to a gene. Germline V lookup: CDR1 SGDLS, CDR2 YYNGEE.

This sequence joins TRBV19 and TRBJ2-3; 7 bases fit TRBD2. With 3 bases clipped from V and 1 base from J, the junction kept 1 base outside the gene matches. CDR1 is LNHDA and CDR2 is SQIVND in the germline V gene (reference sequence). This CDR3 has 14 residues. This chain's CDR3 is CASSMSGGTDTQYF. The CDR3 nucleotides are TGTGCCAGTAGTATGAGCGGGGGCACAGATACGCAGTATTTT.

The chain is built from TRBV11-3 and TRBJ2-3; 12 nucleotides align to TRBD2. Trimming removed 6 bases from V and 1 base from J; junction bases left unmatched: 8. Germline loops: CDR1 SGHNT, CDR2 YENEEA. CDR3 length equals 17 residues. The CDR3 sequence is CASSPGLAGPGTDTQYF. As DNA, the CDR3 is TGTGCCAGCAGTCCTGGACTAGCGGGACCCGGCACAGATACGCAGTATTTT.

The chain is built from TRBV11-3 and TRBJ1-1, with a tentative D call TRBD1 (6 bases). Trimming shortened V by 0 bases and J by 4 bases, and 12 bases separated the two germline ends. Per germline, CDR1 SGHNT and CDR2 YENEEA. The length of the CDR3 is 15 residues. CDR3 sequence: CASSLEGGIATEAFF. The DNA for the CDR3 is TGTGCCAGCAGCTTAGAAGGGGGGATCGCCACTGAAGCTTTCTTT.

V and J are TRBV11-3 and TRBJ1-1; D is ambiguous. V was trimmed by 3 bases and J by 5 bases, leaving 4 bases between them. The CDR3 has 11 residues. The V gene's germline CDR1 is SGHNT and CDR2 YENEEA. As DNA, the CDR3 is TGTGCCAGCAGCTTTACGACTGAAGCTTTCTTT. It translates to CASSFTTEAFF.

CDR3 bases: TGTGCCAGTAGTACGCCGTGCTATGGCTACACCTTC. This sequence encodes CASSTPCYGYTF. V gene TRBV19 combines with J gene TRBJ1-2, with no clear D. CDR1 is LNHDA, CDR2 SQIVND, per germline (reference sequence). Trimming stripped 4 bases from V and 4 bases from J, with 7 bases between. The CDR3 covers 12 residues.

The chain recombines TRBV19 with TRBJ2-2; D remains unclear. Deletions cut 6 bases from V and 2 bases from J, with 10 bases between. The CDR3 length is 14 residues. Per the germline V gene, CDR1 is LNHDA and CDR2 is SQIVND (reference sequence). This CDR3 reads CASSYWGNTGELFF. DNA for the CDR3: TGTGCCAGTAGCTACTGGGGAAACACCGGGGAGCTGTTTTTT.

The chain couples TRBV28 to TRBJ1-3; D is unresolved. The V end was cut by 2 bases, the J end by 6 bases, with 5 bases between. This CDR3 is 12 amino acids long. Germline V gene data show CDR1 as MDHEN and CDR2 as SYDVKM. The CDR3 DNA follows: TGTGCCAGCAGTTTAGGGGTAAACACCATATATTTT. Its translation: CASSLGVNTIYF.

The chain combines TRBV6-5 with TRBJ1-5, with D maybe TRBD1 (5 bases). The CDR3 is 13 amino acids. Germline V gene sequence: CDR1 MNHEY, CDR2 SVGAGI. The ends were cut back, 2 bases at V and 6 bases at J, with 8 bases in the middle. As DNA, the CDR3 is TGTGCCAGCAGTTACCGGGGGGGTCAGCCCCAGCATTTT. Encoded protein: CASSYRGGQPQHF.

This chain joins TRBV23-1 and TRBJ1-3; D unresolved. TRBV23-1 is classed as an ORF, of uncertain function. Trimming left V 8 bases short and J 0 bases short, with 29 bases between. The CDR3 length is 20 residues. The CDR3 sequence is CASREETTPLSGDSGNTIYF. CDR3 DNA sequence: TGCGCCAGCCGAGAAGAAACAACCCCTTTATCAGGCGACTCTGGAAACACCATATATTTT.

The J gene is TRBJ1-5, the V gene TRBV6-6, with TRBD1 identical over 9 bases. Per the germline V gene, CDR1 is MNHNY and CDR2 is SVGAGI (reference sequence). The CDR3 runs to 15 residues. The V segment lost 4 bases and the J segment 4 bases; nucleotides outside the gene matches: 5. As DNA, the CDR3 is TGTGCCAGCAGTTCGACCGGGACAGGGAATCAGCCCCAGCATTTT. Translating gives CASSSTGTGNQPQHF.